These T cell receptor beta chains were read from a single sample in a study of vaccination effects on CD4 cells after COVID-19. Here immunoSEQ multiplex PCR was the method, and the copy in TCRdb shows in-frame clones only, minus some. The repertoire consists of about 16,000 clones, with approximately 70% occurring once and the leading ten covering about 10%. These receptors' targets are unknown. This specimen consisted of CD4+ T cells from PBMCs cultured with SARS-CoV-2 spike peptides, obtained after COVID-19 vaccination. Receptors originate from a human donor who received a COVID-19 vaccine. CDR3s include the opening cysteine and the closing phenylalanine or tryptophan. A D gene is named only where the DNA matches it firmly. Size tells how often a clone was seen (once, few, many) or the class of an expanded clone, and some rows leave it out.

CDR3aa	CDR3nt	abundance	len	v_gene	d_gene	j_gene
CAISGSGQGYEQYF	TGTGCCATCAGCGGTTCAGGACAGGGCTACGAGCAGTACTTC	.	14	TRBV10-3	TRBD1	TRBJ2-7
CASSSWTIIGGPLQNTEAFF	TGCGCCAGCAGCTCTTGGACTATTATTGGGGGCCCCCTCCAGAACACTGAAGCTTTCTTT	.	20	TRBV5-1	.	TRBJ1-1
CASSMTGRQKSNQPQHF	TGTGCCAGTAGTATGACGGGACGCCAGAAGAGCAATCAGCCCCAGCATTTT	few	17	TRBV19	.	TRBJ1-5
CASSQDLSGANVLTF	TGTGCCAGCAGCCAAGACCTCTCTGGGGCCAACGTCCTGACTTTC	.	15	TRBV3-1/TRBV3-2	.	TRBJ2-6
CATSRDLGGTGGILDEKLFF	TGTGCCACCAGCAGAGATTTGGGCGGGACAGGGGGCATATTGGATGAAAAACTGTTTTTT	.	20	TRBV15	TRBD1	TRBJ1-4
CASSPPMYGYTF	TGTGCCAGCAGCCCTCCTATGTATGGCTACACCTTC	.	12	TRBV7-2	.	TRBJ1-2
CASSRGYEQYF	TGTGCCAGCAGTCGGGGGTACGAGCAGTACTTC	.	11	TRBV2	.	TRBJ2-7
CASSLGGDNYGYTF	TGTGCCAGCAGCTTAGGGGGGGATAACTATGGCTACACCTTC	.	14	TRBV7-2	.	TRBJ1-2
CASSPRTSGSPDTQYF	TGTGCCAGCAGCCCTCGGACTAGCGGGAGCCCAGATACGCAGTATTTT	once	16	TRBV7-8	TRBD2	TRBJ2-3
CASSSVRDSHPYEQYF	TGTGCCAGCAGTTCCGTCCGGGACAGTCATCCCTACGAGCAGTACTTC	.	16	TRBV6-5	TRBD1	TRBJ2-7
CASSYEYGTDEQYF	TGCGCCAGCAGCTATGAATATGGGACAGACGAGCAGTACTTC	few	14	TRBV4-1	TRBD1	TRBJ2-7
CASSPPGGPIQETQYF	TGTGCCAGCAGCCCGCCTGGCGGACCTATCCAAGAGACCCAGTACTTC	few	16	TRBV5-4	.	TRBJ2-5
CACRDRPNEKLFF	TGTGCCTGCAGGGACAGACCCAATGAAAAACTGTTTTTT	many	13	TRBV19	TRBD1	TRBJ1-4
CSARRAGRGYEQYF	TGCAGCGCCCGAAGGGCAGGGAGGGGCTACGAGCAGTACTTC	.	14	TRBV29-1	TRBD2	TRBJ2-7
CASSSMTGATEAFF	TGTGCCAGCAGTTCGATGACAGGGGCCACTGAAGCTTTCTTT	.	14	TRBV27	TRBD1	TRBJ1-1
CAWSVFGYEQYF	TGTGCCTGGAGTGTATTCGGCTACGAGCAGTACTTC	few	12	TRBV30	.	TRBJ2-7
CSVWGTGQGYGYTF	TGCAGCGTTTGGGGAACAGGACAGGGATATGGCTACACCTTC	.	14	TRBV29-1	TRBD1	TRBJ1-2
CASTDVYEQYF	TGTGCCAGCACCGACGTGTACGAGCAGTACTTC	.	11	TRBV28	.	TRBJ2-7
CASSWAAPGQTNEKLFF	TGTGCCAGCAGCTGGGCAGCTCCGGGTCAAACTAATGAAAAACTGTTTTTT	few	17	TRBV7-9	.	TRBJ1-4
CASSLTSVGDTQYF	TGTGCCAGCAGCTTGACTAGCGTGGGAGATACGCAGTATTTT	.	14	TRBV7-2	TRBD2	TRBJ2-3
CASSSSSGGGIEETQYF	TGTGCCAGCAGCTCTAGCAGCGGGGGGGGGATAGAAGAGACCCAGTACTTC	once	17	TRBV9	TRBD2	TRBJ2-5